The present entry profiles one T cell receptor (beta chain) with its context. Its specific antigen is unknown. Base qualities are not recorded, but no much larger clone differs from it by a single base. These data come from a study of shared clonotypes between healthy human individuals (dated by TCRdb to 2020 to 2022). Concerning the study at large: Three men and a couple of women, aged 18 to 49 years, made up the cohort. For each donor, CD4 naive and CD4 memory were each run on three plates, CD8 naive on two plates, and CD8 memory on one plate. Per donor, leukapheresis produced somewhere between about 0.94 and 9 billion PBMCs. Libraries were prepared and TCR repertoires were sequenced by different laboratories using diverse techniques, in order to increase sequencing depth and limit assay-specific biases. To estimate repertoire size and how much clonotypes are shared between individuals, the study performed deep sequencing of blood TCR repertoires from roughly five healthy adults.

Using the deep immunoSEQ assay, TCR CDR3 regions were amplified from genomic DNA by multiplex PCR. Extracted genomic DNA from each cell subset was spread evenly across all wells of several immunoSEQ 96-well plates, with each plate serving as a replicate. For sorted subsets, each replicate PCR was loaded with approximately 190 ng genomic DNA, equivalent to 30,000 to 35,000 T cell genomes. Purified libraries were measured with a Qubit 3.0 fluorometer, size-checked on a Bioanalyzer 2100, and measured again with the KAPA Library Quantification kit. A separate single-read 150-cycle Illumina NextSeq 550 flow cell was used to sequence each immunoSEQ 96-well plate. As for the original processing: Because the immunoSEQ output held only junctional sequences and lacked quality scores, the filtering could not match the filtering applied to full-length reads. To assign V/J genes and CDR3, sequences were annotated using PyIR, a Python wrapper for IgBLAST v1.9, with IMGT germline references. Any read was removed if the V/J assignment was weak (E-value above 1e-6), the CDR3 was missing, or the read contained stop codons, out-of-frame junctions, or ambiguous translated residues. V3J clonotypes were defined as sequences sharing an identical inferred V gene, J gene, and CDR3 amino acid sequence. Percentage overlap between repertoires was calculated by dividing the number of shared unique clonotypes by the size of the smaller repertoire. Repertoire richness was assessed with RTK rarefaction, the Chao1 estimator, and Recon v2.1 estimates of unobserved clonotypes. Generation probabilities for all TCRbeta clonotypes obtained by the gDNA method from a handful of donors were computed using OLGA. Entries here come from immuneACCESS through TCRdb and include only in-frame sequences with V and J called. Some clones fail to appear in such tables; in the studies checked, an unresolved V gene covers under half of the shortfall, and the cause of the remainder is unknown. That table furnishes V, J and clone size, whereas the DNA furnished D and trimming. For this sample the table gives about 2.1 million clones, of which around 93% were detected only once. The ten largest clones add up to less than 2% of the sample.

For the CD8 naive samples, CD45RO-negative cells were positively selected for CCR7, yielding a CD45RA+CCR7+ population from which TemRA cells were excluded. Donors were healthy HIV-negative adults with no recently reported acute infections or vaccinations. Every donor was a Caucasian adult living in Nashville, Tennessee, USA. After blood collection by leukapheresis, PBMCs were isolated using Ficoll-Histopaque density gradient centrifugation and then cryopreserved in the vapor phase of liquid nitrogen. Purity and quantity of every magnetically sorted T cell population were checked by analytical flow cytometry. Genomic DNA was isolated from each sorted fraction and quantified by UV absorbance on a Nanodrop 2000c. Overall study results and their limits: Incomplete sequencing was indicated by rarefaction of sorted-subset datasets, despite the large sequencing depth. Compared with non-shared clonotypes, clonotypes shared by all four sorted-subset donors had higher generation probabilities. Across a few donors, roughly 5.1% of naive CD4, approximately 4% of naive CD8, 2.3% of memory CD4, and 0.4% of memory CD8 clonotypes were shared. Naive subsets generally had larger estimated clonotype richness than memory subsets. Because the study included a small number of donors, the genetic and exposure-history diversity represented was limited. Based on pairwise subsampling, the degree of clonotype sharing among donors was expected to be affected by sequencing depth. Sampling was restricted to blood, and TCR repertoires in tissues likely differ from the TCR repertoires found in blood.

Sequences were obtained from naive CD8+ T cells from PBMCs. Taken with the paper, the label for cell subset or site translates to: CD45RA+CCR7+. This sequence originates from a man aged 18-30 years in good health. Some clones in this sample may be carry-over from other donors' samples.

The CDR3 region: CASRVGTLFTDTQYF. The bases read TGTGCCAGCAGGGTAGGGACCCTTTTCACAGATACGCAGTATTTT. The chain was built from TRBV6-1 and TRBJ2-3; the D region is possibly TRBD1 or TRBD2, each matching across 5 bases. At the junction V is shortened by 6 bases and J by 2 bases, with 15 bases in between. CDR1 and CDR2 are drawn from the germline V gene: MNHNS, SASEGT. The CDR3 holds 15 amino acids from the cysteine to the phenylalanine. The CDR3 DNA has 45 bases and is translated from base 1.